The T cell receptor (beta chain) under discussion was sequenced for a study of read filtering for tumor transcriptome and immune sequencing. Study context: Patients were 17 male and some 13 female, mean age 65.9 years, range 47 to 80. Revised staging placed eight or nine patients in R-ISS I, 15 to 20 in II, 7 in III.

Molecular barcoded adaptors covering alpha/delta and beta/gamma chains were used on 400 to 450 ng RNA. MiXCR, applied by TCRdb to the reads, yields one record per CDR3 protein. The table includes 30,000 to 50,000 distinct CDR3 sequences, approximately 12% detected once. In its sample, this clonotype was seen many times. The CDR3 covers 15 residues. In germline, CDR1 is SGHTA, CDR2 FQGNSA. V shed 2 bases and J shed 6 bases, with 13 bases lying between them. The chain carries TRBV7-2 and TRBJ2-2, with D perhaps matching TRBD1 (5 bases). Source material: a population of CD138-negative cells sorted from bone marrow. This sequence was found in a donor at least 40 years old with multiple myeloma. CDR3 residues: CASSLRGRSAGELFF. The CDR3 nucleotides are TGTGCCAGCAGCTTAAGGGGCAGGTCCGCCGGGGAGCTGTTTTTT.